Presented here are 5 T cell receptor beta chains from one specimen sequenced in a study of response to subunit inactivated influenza vaccine. TCRdb called the RT-PCR reads again in MiXCR, with one record for every CDR3 protein. The top ten clones hold roughly 13% of a sample with about 520,000 distinct CDR3 sequences, around 7.7% of them seen once. The sample consisted of PBMCs from blood, taken roughly 24 months after vaccination. The receptors derive from a man in his fifties or sixties who received an inactivated influenza vaccine.

This clonotype was observed a handful of times. The chain joins TRBV5-1 to TRBJ1-4; 7 nucleotides line up with TRBD1. Unmatched junction bases numbered 8, after V lost 4 bases and J lost 5 bases. Germline V gene lookup returns CDR1 SGHRS and CDR2 YFSETQ. The CDR3 is made up of 15 amino acids. As DNA, the CDR3 is TGCGCCAGCAGCGGCGGGACAGCTGCGAATGAAAAACTGTTTTTT. It is translated as CASSGGTAANEKLFF.

V gene TRBV12-2 combines with J gene TRBJ2-7; the table gives TRBD1 as D, unverified against the DNA. TRBV12-2 is labeled a pseudogene. The CDR3 covers 17 residues. CDR3 in DNA: TGTGCAAGTCGCTTAGGAGAACCAGGGATTAACTCCTACGAGCAGTACTTC. It translates to CASRLGEPGINSYEQYF.

This clonotype was counted a few times. The genes are TRBV9 and TRBJ1-1; a weak D match, TRBD1 (6 bases). This CDR3 has 15 amino acids. V was cut by 0 bases and J by 6 bases, with 15 bases left in between. Germline V gene sequence: CDR1 SGDLS, CDR2 YYNGEE. CDR3 residues: CASSVEGGTWAEAFF. CDR3 nucleotide sequence: TGTGCCAGCAGCGTAGAAGGGGGGACGTGGGCTGAAGCTTTCTTT.

The chain has TRBV7-8 and TRBJ2-3, with D uncertain. The germline gives CDR1 SGHVS, CDR2 FQNEAQ. The CDR3 totals 14 residues. V was clipped by 1 base and J by 2 bases, with 7 bases between them. CDR3 region: CASSLGAITDTQYF. CDR3 nucleotides: TGTGCCAGCAGCTTAGGTGCGATCACAGATACGCAGTATTTT.

This clonotype has only a few counts. The J gene is TRBJ2-1, the V gene TRBV29-1, with D possibly being TRBD2 (7 bases). The germline V gene has CDR1 SQVTM and CDR2 ANQGSEA. V was trimmed by 5 bases and J by 4 bases, leaving 15 bases between them. The CDR3 spans 14 residues. The CDR3 nucleotides are TGCAGCGTTTCCTTACAGGGAGGGTACAATGAGCAGTTCTTC. Translated: CSVSLQGGYNEQFF.